Below, 26 T cell receptor beta chains from the same sample are listed, as sequenced in a study of blood T cell repertoires in COVID-19. Repertoires were generated with immunoSEQ multiplex PCR, while TCRdb's copy carries only in-frame clones and drops some. Altogether about 120,000 clones are present, 86% being singletons, with the ten largest covering 4% to 5.5%. Sequenced sample: peripheral blood. These receptors were obtained from a man aged 40-49 years with acute or convalescent COVID-19.

J is TRBJ2-1 and V is TRBV5-1; 8 bases fit TRBD2. Germline assignment: CDR1 SGHRS and CDR2 YFSETQ. The CDR3 length is 15 residues. After removal of 4 bases from V and 1 base from J, the junction contained 4 bases not matched to a gene. The DNA for the CDR3 is TGCGCCAGCAGCGGTAGCGGGGAGTCCTACAATGAGCAGTTCTTC. Translation gives CASSGSGESYNEQFF.

The V call is TRBV19, the J call TRBJ2-1; weak D call: TRBD1 (5 bases). V was cut by 3 bases and J by 5 bases, with 11 bases left in between. The CDR3 length is 14 residues. Germline V gene lookup returns CDR1 LNHDA and CDR2 SQIVND (reference sequence). CDR3 DNA: TGTGCCAGTAGTATGCAGGGTTTGGACAATGAGCAGTTCTTC. It translates to CASSMQGLDNEQFF.

The chain joins TRBV10-3 to TRBJ1-5; D is possibly TRBD1 (6 bases). The ends were cut back, 6 bases at V and 2 bases at J, with 8 bases in the middle. CDR1 and CDR2 from the germline V gene are ENHRY and SYGVKD. The CDR3 is 13 amino acids. The CDR3 protein is CAIRDSRNQPQHF. The CDR3 bases are TGTGCCATCAGGGACAGCCGCAATCAGCCCCAGCATTTT.

The rearrangement uses TRBV4-1 and TRBJ2-1, with 8 nucleotides matching TRBD1. J gave up 5 bases and V 1 base, and 4 bases lay outside the gene matches. CDR1 and CDR2 from the germline V gene are MGHRA and YSYEKL. The CDR3 covers 15 residues. CDR3 bases: TGCGCCAGCAGCCAAGTCGGACAGGGAGACAATGAGCAGTTCTTC. This encodes CASSQVGQGDNEQFF.

This clone came up once. The V and J genes are TRBV18 and TRBJ2-3; possibly TRBD1 for D (5 bases). This CDR3 region has 17 residues. CDR1 is KGHSH, CDR2 LQKENI, per germline. Trimming left V 2 bases short and J 7 bases short, with 22 bases between. The CDR3 sequence: CASSPWQGTLNRNTQYF. For the CDR3, the DNA is TGTGCCAGCTCACCATGGCAGGGAACGCTGAATCGTAATACGCAGTATTTT.

CDR3: CASSLGSETEAFF. The CDR3 DNA sequence: TGTGCCAGCAGCTTAGGTTCGGAGACTGAAGCTTTCTTT. This chain connects TRBV7-9 to TRBJ1-1; no firm D call. The germline V gene has CDR1 SEHNR and CDR2 FQNEAQ (reference sequence). The CDR3 is 13 amino acids. The ends were cut back, 1 base at V and 5 bases at J, with 8 bases in the middle.

The chain joins TRBV30 to TRBJ1-1; no reliable D call. V gave up 2 bases and J gave up 3 bases, with 4 bases separating them. In germline, CDR1 is GTSNPN, CDR2 SVGIG (reference sequence). The CDR3 has 11 amino acids. The CDR3 nucleotides are TGTGCCTGGAGTCTCGACACTGAAGCTTTCTTT. Protein sequence: CAWSLDTEAFF.

The rearrangement uses TRBV19 and TRBJ1-5; D is unresolved. CDR1 and CDR2 from the germline V gene are LNHDA and SQIVND (reference sequence). This CDR3 is built from 15 residues. V was shortened by 3 bases and J by 3 bases, with 12 bases between the two germline ends. The CDR3 bases are TGTGCCAGTAGTATGAGGTCCACCCACAATCAGCCCCAGCATTTT. Translation gives CASSMRSTHNQPQHF.

This chain connects TRBV19 to TRBJ1-6; possibly TRBD1 for D (5 bases). With 11 bases removed from V and 9 bases from J, the gap between germline ends came to 17 bases. CDR3 length: 13 residues. Germline assignment: CDR1 LNHDA and CDR2 SQIVND (reference sequence). The CDR3 DNA follows: TGTGCCTCCAGGGCGCCTCAGGGTTCACCCCTCCACTTT. It codes for CASRAPQGSPLHF. Full variable domain (outside the CDR3, taken from reference TRBV19 and TRBJ1-6): DGGITQSPKYLFRKEGQNVTLSCEQNLNHDAMYWYRQDPGQGLRLIYYSQIVNDFQKGDIAEGYSVSREKKESFPLTVTSAQKNPTAFYLCASRAPQGSPLHFGNGTRLTVT.

The rearrangement joins TRBV19 to TRBJ1-3; TRBD1 agrees at 7 bases. Germline V lookup: CDR1 LNHDA, CDR2 SQIVND (reference sequence). The J segment lost 1 base and the V segment lost 6 bases, leaving 0 bases of the junction unmatched. The CDR3 loop spans 13 amino acids. The CDR3 is CASRDRSGNTIYF. The CDR3 region has the DNA TGTGCCAGTAGGGACAGGTCTGGAAACACCATATATTTT.

This chain uses TRBV2 with TRBJ1-2, with D hard to call. Germline V gives CDR1 SNHLY, CDR2 FYNNEI. Trimming stripped 5 bases from V and 1 base from J, with 8 bases between. The CDR3 contains 13 residues. The CDR3 bases are TGTGCCAGCAGTTTTACATATAACTATGGCTACACCTTC. Translation: CASSFTYNYGYTF.

V usage is TRBV5-1 and J usage is TRBJ1-3, with unresolved D. CDR3 size: 16 residues. Germline CDR1 reads SGHRS; CDR2 reads YFSETQ. V gave up 0 bases and J gave up 0 bases, with 10 bases separating them. In DNA, the CDR3 is TGCGCCAGCAGCTTGGACCCGGGAATCTCTGGAAACACCATATATTTT. Translating gives CASSLDPGISGNTIYF.

This rearrangement joins TRBV4-2 to TRBJ2-7; D not certain. Trimming left V 3 bases short and J 6 bases short, with 12 bases between. The CDR3 is 13 residues long. Looked up from germline, CDR1 is LGHNA and CDR2 is YNFKEQ. This chain's CDR3 is CASSHGGSGEQYF. CDR3 sequence (DNA): TGTGCCAGCAGCCACGGTGGGTCGGGCGAGCAGTACTTC.

This chain connects TRBV14 to TRBJ1-1; TRBD1 agrees at 10 bases. Per germline, CDR1 SGHDN and CDR2 FVKESK. The CDR3 covers 16 residues. The trim removed 0 bases at V and 4 bases at J, leaving 5 bases unmatched. As DNA, the CDR3 is TGTGCCAGCAGCCAAGACGGGTGGACAGGGGGCACTGAAGCTTTCTTT. Its translation is CASSQDGWTGGTEAFF. Using reference TRBV14 and TRBJ1-1 for the parts outside the CDR3, the full variable domain is EAGVTQFPSHSVIEKGQTVTLRCDPISGHDNLYWYRRVMGKEIKFLLHFVKESKQDESGMPNNRFLAERTGGTYSTLKVQPAELEDSGVYFCASSQDGWTGGTEAFFGQGTRLTVV.

This chain uses TRBV4-3 with TRBJ1-6; weak D call: TRBD1 (6 bases). Germline-derived CDR1 and CDR2 are LGHNA and YSLEER. The germline V and J ends were trimmed by 0 bases and 7 bases, with 10 bases remaining between them. This CDR3 is built from 15 residues. The CDR3 DNA reads as TGCGCCAGCAGCCAAGAGGGGCAGGGGAATTCACCCCTCCACTTT. As protein: CASSQEGQGNSPLHF.

This sequence joins TRBV19 and TRBJ2-5, with D perhaps TRBD2 (6 bases). In germline, CDR1 is LNHDA, CDR2 SQIVND (reference sequence). The CDR3 length is 13 residues. The V end was cut by 3 bases, the J end by 4 bases, with 9 bases between. CDR3 DNA: TGTGCCAGTAGTATCGGCGGGGCAGAGACCCAGTACTTC. The encoded protein is CASSIGGAETQYF. The complete variable domain, with remaining parts taken from reference TRBV19 and TRBJ2-5, reads DGGITQSPKYLFRKEGQNVTLSCEQNLNHDAMYWYRQDPGQGLRLIYYSQIVNDFQKGDIAEGYSVSREKKESFPLTVTSAQKNPTAFYLCASSIGGAETQYFGPGTRLLVL.

CDR3 DNA: TGTGCCAGAAGCTCGAAACATCTAGCGGGGGGGCGCAATGAGCAGTTCTTC. Translating gives CARSSKHLAGGRNEQFF. The J gene is TRBJ2-1, the V gene TRBV5-3; TRBD2 agrees at 12 bases. TRBV5-3 is treated as an ORF (open reading frame) with a function not yet certain. After removal of 3 bases from V and 6 bases from J, the junction contained 10 bases not matched to a gene. CDR3 length equals 17 residues.

The rearrangement joins TRBV4-1 to TRBJ2-1; 12 bases agree with TRBD2. CDR3 length: 16 amino acids. The germline gives CDR1 MGHRA, CDR2 YSYEKL. After removal of 1 base from V and 7 bases from J, the junction contained 5 bases not matched to a gene. The CDR3 protein is CASSQAGLAGWNEQFF. CDR3 nucleotides: TGCGCCAGCAGCCAAGCGGGACTAGCGGGCTGGAATGAGCAGTTCTTC.

This chain joins TRBV9 and TRBJ2-1, with 8 bases aligning to TRBD2. Trimming took 0 bases from V and 9 from J; bases not matched to a gene: 5. Germline lookup yields CDR1 SGDLS and CDR2 YYNGEE. This CDR3 is 14 amino acids long. CDR3: CASSVAGGPSEQFF. The CDR3 DNA is TGTGCCAGCAGCGTAGCGGGAGGGCCATCTGAGCAGTTCTTC.

The rearrangement links TRBV5-1 to TRBJ2-2; 7 bases agree with TRBD2. The CDR3 runs to 16 residues. Germline assignment: CDR1 SGHRS and CDR2 YFSETQ. The V and J ends lost 1 base and 3 bases, in that order; junction bases with no gene match: 6. CDR3 nucleotides: TGCGCCAGCAGCTTGAGGCTAGCGGAGTACACCGGGGAGCTGTTTTTT. This gives the protein CASSLRLAEYTGELFF.

The chain links TRBV7-8 to TRBJ1-5; D is perhaps TRBD1 (5 bases). Trimming shortened V by 5 bases and J by 1 base, and 12 bases separated the two germline ends. In germline, CDR1 is SGHVS, CDR2 FQNEAQ. The CDR3 loop spans 15 amino acids. Here the CDR3 DNA reads TGTGCCAGCAGCCTCGGTAGGGGAAGCAATCAGCCCCAGCATTTT. This codes for CASSLGRGSNQPQHF.

V and J are TRBV30 and TRBJ1-4; D gene uncertain. CDR1 and CDR2 from the germline V gene are GTSNPN and SVGIG (reference sequence). Trimming removed 0 bases from V and 5 bases from J, with 7 bases in between. This CDR3 is built from 13 residues. The CDR3 here is CAWSVGVNEKLFF. CDR3 nucleotide sequence: TGTGCCTGGAGTGTCGGGGTGAATGAAAAACTGTTTTTT.

The genes are TRBV2 and TRBJ2-1; 7 positions agree with TRBD1. The CDR3 loop spans 15 amino acids. Germline V gene data show CDR1 as SNHLY and CDR2 as FYNNEI. V lost 6 bases and J lost 6; bases outside the gene matches: 11. This chain's CDR3 is CASRPRDRNFNEQFF. CDR3 DNA: TGTGCCAGCAGGCCCCGGGACAGAAACTTCAATGAGCAGTTCTTC.

This sequence joins TRBV5-3 and TRBJ1-1, with D unclear. TRBV5-3 is an ORF, and what it does is uncertain. V lost 3 bases and J lost 0, with 12 bases in between. This CDR3 region has 15 residues. CDR3 nucleotide sequence: TGTGCCAGAAGCTCCGAACCGAGGCTGAACACTGAAGCTTTCTTT. Translating gives CARSSEPRLNTEAFF.

The V gene is TRBV2, the J gene TRBJ1-6, with 8 bases that match TRBD1. CDR1 and CDR2 (germline): SNHLY, FYNNEI. J was trimmed by 10 bases and V by 6 bases; bases with no gene match: 8. CDR3 size: 14 residues. The CDR3 loop reads CASRVDRVRSPLHF. CDR3 sequence (DNA): TGTGCCAGCAGAGTGGACAGGGTTCGGTCACCCCTCCACTTT. Variable domain in full (rest from reference TRBV2 and TRBJ1-6): EPEVTQTPSHQVTQMGQEVILRCVPISNHLYFYWYRQILGQKVEFLVSFYNNEISEKSEIFDDQFSVERPDGSNFTLKIRSTKLEDSAMYFCASRVDRVRSPLHFGNGTRLTVT.

The chain recombines TRBV5-1 with TRBJ1-2; D may be TRBD1 (5 bases). Germline V gives CDR1 SGHRS, CDR2 YFSETQ. Trimming stripped 4 bases from V and 4 bases from J, with 14 bases between. The CDR3 sequence is 14 residues long. The CDR3 nucleotides are TGCGCCAGCAGCGCCGGAGGGGTCGCCTATGGCTACACCTTC. As protein: CASSAGGVAYGYTF.